Below, 3 T cell receptor beta chains from the same sample are listed, as sequenced in a study of control samples from healthy donors and cancer patients. Sequencing was performed with immunoSEQ multiplex PCR; in TCRdb, only in-frame clones are kept and a portion is missing. The table lists around 170,000 clones, roughly 92% of them singletons. The sequencing input was blood. All receptors derive from a young man in good health.

The genes are TRBV29-1 and TRBJ2-1; TRBD1 matches at 7 bases. The germline gives CDR1 SQVTM, CDR2 ANQGSEA. V was clipped by 4 bases and J by 0 bases; unmatched bases: 6. The CDR3 totals 15 residues. Here the CDR3 reads CSVGGQESSYNEQFF. Written as DNA, the CDR3 is TGCAGCGTTGGAGGACAGGAGAGCTCCTACAATGAGCAGTTCTTC.

This clone was detected only a few times. V is TRBV5-1 and J is TRBJ2-7; D possibly matches TRBD1 or TRBD2 (6 bases each). The CDR3 contains 17 residues. CDR1 is SGHRS, CDR2 YFSETQ, per germline. Trimming removed 4 bases from V and 6 bases from J, with 26 bases in between. CDR3 bases: TGCGCCAGCAGCCCCGATCCCGGGGGCGGGTATATTGCCGAGCAGTACTTC. Protein product: CASSPDPGGGYIAEQYF.

The genes are TRBV9 and TRBJ1-1; a weak D match, TRBD1 (5 bases). Germline V CDR1 and CDR2: SGDLS, YYNGEE. V lost 0 bases and J lost 6, with 15 bases in between. This CDR3 is built from 15 residues. This CDR3 reads CASSVAGVGDAEAFF. In DNA form, the CDR3 reads TGTGCCAGCAGCGTAGCCGGGGTGGGGGACGCTGAAGCTTTCTTT.